Listed below are T cell receptor beta chains from one sample, sequenced in a study of spatial heterogeneity in lung cancer. MiXCR, run by TCRdb on the 5' RACE reads, gives a single entry per CDR3 protein. This repertoire shows more than 95,000 distinct CDR3 sequences, 12% found once; its top ten account for approximately 17%. Sequenced here: PBMCs, sampled at follow-up. These receptor sequences come from a male donor with early-stage non-small cell lung cancer. Both conserved end residues are part of each CDR3.

V | CDR3
TRBV7-2 | CASSSPFTDTQYF
TRBV5-4 | CASSNPLAVNQETQYF
TRBV28 | CASSLGGQGARETQYF
TRBV3-1 | CASSRTGPLNTEAFF
TRBV24-1 | CATSDAYEQYF
TRBV29-1 | CCVASGTGNQPQHF
TRBV4-3 | CASSQNQILHAEQYF
TRBV28 | CASKARDRVYNEQFF
TRBV29-1 | CSVEGASGANVLTF
TRBV5-1 | CASSLGQGTTEAFF
TRBV10-3 | CAISESSSNQPQHF
TRBV6-1 | CASSDSRAFF
TRBV4-2 | CASSQDRLGGYGYTF
TRBV12-3/TRBV12-4 | CASNPGQGYLGEQYF
TRBV12-3/TRBV12-4 | CASNIGPKLFF